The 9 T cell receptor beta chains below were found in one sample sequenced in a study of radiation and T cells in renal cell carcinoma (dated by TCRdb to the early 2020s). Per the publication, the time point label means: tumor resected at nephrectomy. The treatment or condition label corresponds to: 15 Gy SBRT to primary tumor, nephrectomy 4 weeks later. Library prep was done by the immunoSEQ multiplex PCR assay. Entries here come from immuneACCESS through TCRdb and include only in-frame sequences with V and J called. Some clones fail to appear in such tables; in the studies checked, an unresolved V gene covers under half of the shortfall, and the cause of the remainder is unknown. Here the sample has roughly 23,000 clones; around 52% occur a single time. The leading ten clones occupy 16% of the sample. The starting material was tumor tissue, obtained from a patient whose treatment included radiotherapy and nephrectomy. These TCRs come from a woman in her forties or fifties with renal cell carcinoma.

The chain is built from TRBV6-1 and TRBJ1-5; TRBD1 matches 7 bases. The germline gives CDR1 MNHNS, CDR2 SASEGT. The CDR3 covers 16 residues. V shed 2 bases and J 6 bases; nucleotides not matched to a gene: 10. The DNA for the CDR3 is TGTGCCAGCAGTGAACGAGGCAGGGGGTCGGGTCAGCCCCAGCATTTT. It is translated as CASSERGRGSGQPQHF.

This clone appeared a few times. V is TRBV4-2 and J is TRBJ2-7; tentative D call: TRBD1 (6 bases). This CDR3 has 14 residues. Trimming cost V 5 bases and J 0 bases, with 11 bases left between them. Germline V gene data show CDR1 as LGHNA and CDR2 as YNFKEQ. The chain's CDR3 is CASSGGGGSYEQYF. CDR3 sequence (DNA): TGTGCCAGCAGCGGTGGGGGCGGCTCCTACGAGCAGTACTTC.

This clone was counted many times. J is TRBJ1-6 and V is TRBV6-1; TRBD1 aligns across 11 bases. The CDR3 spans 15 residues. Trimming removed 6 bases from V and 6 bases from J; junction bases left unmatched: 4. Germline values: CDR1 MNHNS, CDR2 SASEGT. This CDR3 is CASRRGTGGNSPLHF. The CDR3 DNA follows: TGTGCCAGCAGACGCGGGACAGGGGGTAATTCACCCCTCCACTTT.

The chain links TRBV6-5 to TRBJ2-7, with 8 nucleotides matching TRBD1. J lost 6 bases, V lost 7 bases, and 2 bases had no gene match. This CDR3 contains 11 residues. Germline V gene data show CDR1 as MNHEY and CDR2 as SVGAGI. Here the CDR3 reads CASIGTGEQYF. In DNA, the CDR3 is TGTGCCAGCATCGGGACAGGCGAGCAGTACTTC.

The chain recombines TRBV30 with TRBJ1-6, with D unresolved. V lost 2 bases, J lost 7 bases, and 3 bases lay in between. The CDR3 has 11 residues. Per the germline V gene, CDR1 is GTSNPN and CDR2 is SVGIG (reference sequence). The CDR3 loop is CAWSKNSPLHF. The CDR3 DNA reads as TGTGCCTGGAGTAAGAATTCACCCCTCCACTTT.

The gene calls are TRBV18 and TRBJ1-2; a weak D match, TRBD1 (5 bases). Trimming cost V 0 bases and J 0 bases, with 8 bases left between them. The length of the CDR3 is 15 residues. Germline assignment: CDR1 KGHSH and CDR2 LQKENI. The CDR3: CASSPPGPANYGYTF. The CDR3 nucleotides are TGTGCCAGCTCACCACCGGGGCCGGCTAACTATGGCTACACCTTC.

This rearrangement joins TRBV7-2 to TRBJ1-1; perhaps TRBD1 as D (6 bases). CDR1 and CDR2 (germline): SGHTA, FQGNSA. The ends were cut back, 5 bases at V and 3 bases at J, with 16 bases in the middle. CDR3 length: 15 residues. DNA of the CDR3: TGTGCCAGCAGCCTACAGGGCTTCATGGACACTGAAGCTTTCTTT. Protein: CASSLQGFMDTEAFF.

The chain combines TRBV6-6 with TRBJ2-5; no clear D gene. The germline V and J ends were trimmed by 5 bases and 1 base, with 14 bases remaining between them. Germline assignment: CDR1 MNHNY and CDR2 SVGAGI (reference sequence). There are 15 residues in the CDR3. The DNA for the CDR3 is TGTGCCAGCAGTACATCATGGGCGACCCAAGAGACCCAGTACTTC. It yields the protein CASSTSWATQETQYF.

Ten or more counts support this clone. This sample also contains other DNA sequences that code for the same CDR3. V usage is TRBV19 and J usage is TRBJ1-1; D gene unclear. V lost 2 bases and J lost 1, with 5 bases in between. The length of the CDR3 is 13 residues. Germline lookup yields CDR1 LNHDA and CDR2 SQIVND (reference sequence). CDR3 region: CASSISSNTEAFF. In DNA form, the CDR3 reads TGTGCCAGTAGTATATCCTCGAACACTGAAGCTTTCTTT.